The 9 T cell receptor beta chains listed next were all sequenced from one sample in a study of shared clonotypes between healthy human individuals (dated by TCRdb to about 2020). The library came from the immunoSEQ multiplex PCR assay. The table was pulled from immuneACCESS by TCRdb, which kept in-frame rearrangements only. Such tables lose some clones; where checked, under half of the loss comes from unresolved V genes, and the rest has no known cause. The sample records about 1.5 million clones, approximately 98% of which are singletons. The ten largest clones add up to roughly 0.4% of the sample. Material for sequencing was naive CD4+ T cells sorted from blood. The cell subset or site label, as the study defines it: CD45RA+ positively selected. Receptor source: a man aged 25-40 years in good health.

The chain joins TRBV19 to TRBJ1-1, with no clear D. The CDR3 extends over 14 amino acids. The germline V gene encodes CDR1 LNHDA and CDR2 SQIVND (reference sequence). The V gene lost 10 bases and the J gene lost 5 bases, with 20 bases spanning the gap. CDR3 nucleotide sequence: TGTGCCACCTCTTCCCGGGCCCTGAGGACTGAAGCTTTCTTT. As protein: CATSSRALRTEAFF.

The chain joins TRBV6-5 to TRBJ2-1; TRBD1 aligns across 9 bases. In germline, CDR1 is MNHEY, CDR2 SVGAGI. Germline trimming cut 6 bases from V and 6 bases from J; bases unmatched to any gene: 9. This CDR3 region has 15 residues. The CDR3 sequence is CASRSWTGDGNEQFF. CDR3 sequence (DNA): TGTGCCAGCAGGTCCTGGACAGGGGATGGCAATGAGCAGTTCTTC.

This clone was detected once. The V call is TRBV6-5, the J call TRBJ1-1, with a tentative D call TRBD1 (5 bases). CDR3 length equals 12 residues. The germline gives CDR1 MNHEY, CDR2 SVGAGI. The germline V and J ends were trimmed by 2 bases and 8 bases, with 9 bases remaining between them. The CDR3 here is CASSYTAGEAFF. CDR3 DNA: TGTGCCAGCAGTTACACGGCAGGGGAAGCTTTCTTT.

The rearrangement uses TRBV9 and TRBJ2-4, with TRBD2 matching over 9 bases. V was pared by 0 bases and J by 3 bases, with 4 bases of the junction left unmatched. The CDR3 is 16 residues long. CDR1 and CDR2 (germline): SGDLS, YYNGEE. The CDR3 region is CASSVDAGGLKNIQYF. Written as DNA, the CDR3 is TGTGCCAGCAGCGTAGACGCGGGGGGGCTCAAAAACATTCAGTACTTC.

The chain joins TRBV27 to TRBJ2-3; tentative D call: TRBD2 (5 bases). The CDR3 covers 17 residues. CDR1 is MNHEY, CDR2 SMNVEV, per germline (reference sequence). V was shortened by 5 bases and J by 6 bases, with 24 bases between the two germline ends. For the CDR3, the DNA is TGTGCCAGCAGTACCGGGATCTTAGTCGGAGTCACCGATACGCAGTATTTT. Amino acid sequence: CASSTGILVGVTDTQYF.

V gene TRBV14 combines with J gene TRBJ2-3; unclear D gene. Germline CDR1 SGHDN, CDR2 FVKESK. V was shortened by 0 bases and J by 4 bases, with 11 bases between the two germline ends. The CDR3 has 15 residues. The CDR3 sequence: CASSQDVRPADTQYF. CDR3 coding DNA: TGTGCCAGCAGCCAAGATGTTCGACCCGCAGATACGCAGTATTTT. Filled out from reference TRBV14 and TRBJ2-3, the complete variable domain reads EAGVTQFPSHSVIEKGQTVTLRCDPISGHDNLYWYRRVMGKEIKFLLHFVKESKQDESGMPNNRFLAERTGGTYSTLKVQPAELEDSGVYFCASSQDVRPADTQYFGPGTRLTVL.

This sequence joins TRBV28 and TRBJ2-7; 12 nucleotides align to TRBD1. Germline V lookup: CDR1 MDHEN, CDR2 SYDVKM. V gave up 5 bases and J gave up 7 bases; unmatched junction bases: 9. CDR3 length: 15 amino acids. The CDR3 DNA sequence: TGTGCCAGCAGTATCGGGGACAGGGGGCCAAGGGAGCAGTACTTC. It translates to CASSIGDRGPREQYF. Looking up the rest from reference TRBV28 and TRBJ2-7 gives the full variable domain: DVKVTQSSRYLVKRTGEKVFLECVQDMDHENMFWYRQDPGLGLRLIYFSYDVKMKEKGDIPEGYSVSREKKERFSLILESASTNQTSMYLCASSIGDRGPREQYFGPGTRLTVT.

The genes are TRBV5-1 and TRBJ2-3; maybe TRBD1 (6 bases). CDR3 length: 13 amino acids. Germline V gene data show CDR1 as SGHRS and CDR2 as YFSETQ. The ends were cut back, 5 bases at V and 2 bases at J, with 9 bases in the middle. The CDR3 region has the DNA TGCGCCAGCAGGGACAGCCTCACAGATACGCAGTATTTT. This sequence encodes CASRDSLTDTQYF.

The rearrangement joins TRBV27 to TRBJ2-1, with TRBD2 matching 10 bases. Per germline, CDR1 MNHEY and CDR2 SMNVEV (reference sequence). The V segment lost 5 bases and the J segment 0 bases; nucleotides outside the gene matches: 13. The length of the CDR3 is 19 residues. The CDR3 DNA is TGTGCCAGCAGTCAAGGATGGACTAGCGGAAGGAGCTCCTACAATGAGCAGTTCTTC. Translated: CASSQGWTSGRSSYNEQFF.